This T cell receptor beta chain was sequenced during a study of Graves' ophthalmopathy and Graves' hyperthyroidism. The study amplified TCR beta CDR3 regions using RNA transcripts. Second-round multiplex PCR came after a first-round RT-PCR that employed HTBI primers. TCRdb reanalysed the multiplex PCR reads using MiXCR and keeps one entry per CDR3 protein. The table includes hundreds of thousands of distinct CDR3 sequences, over 40% detected once. This clonotype appeared a few times. CDR3 length equals 12 residues. CDR1 is MNHEY, CDR2 SVGEGT, per germline. The V gene lost 8 bases and the J gene lost 5 bases, with 12 bases spanning the gap.

The sample consisted of peripheral blood. V gene TRBV6-2 or TRBV6-3 combines with J gene TRBJ1-1, with D possibly TRBD1 on 6 matching bases. The sequence came from an adult man with Graves' ophthalmopathy. CDR3: CASAQGRTEAFF. The CDR3 nucleotides are TGTGCCAGCGCACAGGGTAGGACTGAAGCTTTCTTT.